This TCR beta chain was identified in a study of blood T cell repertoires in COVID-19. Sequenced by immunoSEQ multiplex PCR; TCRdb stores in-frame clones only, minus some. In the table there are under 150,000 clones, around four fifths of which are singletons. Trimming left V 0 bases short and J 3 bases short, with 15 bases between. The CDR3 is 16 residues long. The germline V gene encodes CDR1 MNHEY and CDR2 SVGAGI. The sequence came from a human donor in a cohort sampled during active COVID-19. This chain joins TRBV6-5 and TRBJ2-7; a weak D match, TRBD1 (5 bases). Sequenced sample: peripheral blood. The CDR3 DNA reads TGTGCCAGCAGTTACTCGACGGCAGGGATGGTCTACGAGCAGTACTTC. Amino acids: CASSYSTAGMVYEQYF.